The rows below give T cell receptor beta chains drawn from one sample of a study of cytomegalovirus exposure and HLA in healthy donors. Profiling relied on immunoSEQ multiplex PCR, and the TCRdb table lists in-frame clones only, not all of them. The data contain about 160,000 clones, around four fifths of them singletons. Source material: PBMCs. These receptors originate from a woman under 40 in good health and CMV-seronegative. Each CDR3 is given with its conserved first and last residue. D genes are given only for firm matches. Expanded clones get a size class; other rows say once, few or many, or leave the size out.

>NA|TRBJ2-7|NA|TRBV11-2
TGTGCCAGCAGCTTAGTCTCAGGTCGGACAGTGAGGGCCTACGAGCAGTACTTC
CASSLVSGRTVRAYEQYF
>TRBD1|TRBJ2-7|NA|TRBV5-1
TGCGCCAGCAGAACTACCGGGACAGGGATAGACGAGCAGTACTTC
CASRTTGTGIDEQYF
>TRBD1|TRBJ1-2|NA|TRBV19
TGTGCCAGTAGTATAGGGGACAGGGAGTATGGCTACACCTTC
CASSIGDREYGYTF
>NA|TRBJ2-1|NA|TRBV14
TGTGCCAGCAGCCGCCTTCTACAGGGTGGCGAGCAGTTCTTC
CASSRLLQGGEQFF
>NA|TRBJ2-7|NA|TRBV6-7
TGTGCCAGCAGTTACTCGGAGGGTTTGGGGTACGAGCAGTACTTC
CASSYSEGLGYEQYF
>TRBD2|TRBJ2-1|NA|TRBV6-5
TGTGCCAGCAGCCGAACGGGGGGGGCCTACAATGAGCAGTTCTTC
CASSRTGGAYNEQFF
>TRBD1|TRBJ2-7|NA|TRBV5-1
TGCGCCAGCAGCAAAATAACAGGGGCGCACGAGCAGTACTTC
CASSKITGAHEQYF
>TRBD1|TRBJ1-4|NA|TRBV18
TGTGCCAGCTCACAGCCGGGACAGCCGGGGGAAAAACTGTTTTTT
CASSQPGQPGEKLFF
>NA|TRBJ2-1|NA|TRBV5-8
TGTGCCAGCAGCCTCCAAAGGAAGACTTACAATGAGCAGTTCTTC
CASSLQRKTYNEQFF
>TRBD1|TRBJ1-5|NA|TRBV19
TGTGCCAGTAGTGATCCCGGACAGGGGAGCAATCAGCCCCAGCATTTT
CASSDPGQGSNQPQHF
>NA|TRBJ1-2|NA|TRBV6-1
TGTGCCAGCAGTGAGAGGGAGAAGTACTATGGCTACACCTTC
CASSEREKYYGYTF
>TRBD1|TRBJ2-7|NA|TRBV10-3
TGTGCCACCGTGGGGGACAGCTCCTACGAGCAGTACTTC
CATVGDSSYEQYF
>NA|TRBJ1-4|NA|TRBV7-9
TGTGCCAGCAGCTTAGTGAGGGAAAAACTGTTTTTT
CASSLVREKLFF
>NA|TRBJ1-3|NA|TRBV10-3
TGTGCCATCGGAACAGCTGGAAACACCATATATTTT
CAIGTAGNTIYF
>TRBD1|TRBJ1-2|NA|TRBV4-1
TGCGCCAGCAGCCCACCGGGACAGCGTTATGGCTACACCTTC
CASSPPGQRYGYTF
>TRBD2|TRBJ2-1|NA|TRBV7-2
TGTGCCAGCAGCCGAGGACTAGTTTCCTACAATGAACAGTTCTTC
CASSRGLVSYNEQFF
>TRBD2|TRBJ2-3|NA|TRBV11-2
TGTGCCAGCAGCCCTATGGCCAGCGGGGGTCTCACAGATACGCAGTATTTT
CASSPMASGGLTDTQYF
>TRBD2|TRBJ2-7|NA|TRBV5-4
TGTGCCAGCAGCTTGGGTGTTATGGCGGGGGTCACGTCGGGGGAGCAGTACTTC
CASSLGVMAGVTSGEQYF
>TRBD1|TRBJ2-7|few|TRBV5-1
TGCGCCAGCAGCTCCACAGGGGAGAGCTCCTACGAGCAGTACTTC
CASSSTGESSYEQYF
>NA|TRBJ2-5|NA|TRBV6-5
TGTGCCAGCAGTTACTTGGGCCACAACTACTTC
CASSYLGHNYF
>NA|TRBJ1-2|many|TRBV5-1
TGCGCCAGCAGCTTAGGGGGAAAGGGCTACACCTTC
CASSLGGKGYTF
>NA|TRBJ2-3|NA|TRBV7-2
TGTGCCAGCAGCTTTAGCGGTAGCACAGATACGCAGTATTTT
CASSFSGSTDTQYF
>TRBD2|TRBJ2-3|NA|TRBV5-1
TGCGCCAGCAGCTTGAGGGCTAGCGGGGGTAGCACAGATACGCAGTATTTT
CASSLRASGGSTDTQYF
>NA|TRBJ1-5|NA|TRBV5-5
TGTGCCAGCAGCTTGGCGACGGGTCAGCCCCAGCATTTT
CASSLATGQPQHF
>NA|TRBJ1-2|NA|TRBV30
TGTGCCTGGAGTGTGACCAGGGGACGGGGCTACACCTTC
CAWSVTRGRGYTF
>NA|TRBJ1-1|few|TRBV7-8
TGTGCCAGCAGCTTAGTTCCGGGGAAGGCTTTCTTT
CASSLVPGKAFF
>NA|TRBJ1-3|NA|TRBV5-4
TGTGCCAGCAGCTTTCAGGGAAACACCATATATTTT
CASSFQGNTIYF
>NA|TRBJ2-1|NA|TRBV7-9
TGTGCCAGCGGGGGGAAGAGTGAGCAGTTCTTC
CASGGKSEQFF
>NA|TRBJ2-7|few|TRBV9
TGTGCCAGCAGCCCTCAGTGGAGTTGGGTGAACGAGCAGTACTTC
CASSPQWSWVNEQYF